These 12 T cell receptor beta chains were all obtained from the same sample, sequenced in a study of regulatory T cells in long-lasting Graves disease. Regarding time point: persistent/refractory GD, antithyroid drugs over 5 years with positive TRAb. Isolated PBMC RNA provided the starting material for the TCR library. Assembly of TCR beta libraries relied on iRepertoire HTBI primers together with Arm-PCR of CDR3 regions. MiXCR, applied by TCRdb to the multiplex PCR reads, yields one record per CDR3 protein. The sample includes roughly 450,000 distinct CDR3 sequences, about 20% of them seen just once. The specimen was peripheral blood mononuclear cells (PBMCs), collected when the disease was refractory, from a patient treated with antithyroid drugs. The receptors stem from a female donor with Graves disease.

V is TRBV14 and J is TRBJ1-1, with D unresolved. The CDR3 is 13 amino acids. Deletions cut 1 base from V and 7 bases from J, with 10 bases between. CDR1 is SGHDN and CDR2 is FVKESK in the germline V gene. The CDR3 region is CASSQASRGEAFF. The DNA of the CDR3 is TGTGCCAGCAGCCAAGCGTCCCGGGGTGAAGCTTTCTTT.

The gene calls are TRBV6-2 or TRBV6-3 and TRBJ2-5; 8 nucleotides align to TRBD2. The trim removed 4 bases at V and 7 bases at J, leaving 11 bases unmatched. Germline values: CDR1 MNHEY, CDR2 SVGEGT. This CDR3 has 15 residues. CDR3: CASSSPPAGVGTQYF. For the CDR3, the DNA is TGTGCCAGCAGTTCCCCCCCAGCGGGAGTTGGGACCCAGTACTTC.

This clonotype came up many times. The J gene is TRBJ2-4, the V gene TRBV20-1; D gene ambiguous. The CDR3 has 10 amino acids. Trimming left V 6 bases short and J 14 bases short, with 14 bases between. Germline-derived CDR1 and CDR2 are DFQATT and SNEGSKA (reference sequence). The CDR3 loop is CSAAGQVEYF. In nucleotides, the CDR3 is TGCAGTGCCGCCGGGCAGGTCGAGTACTTC.

The chain carries TRBV10-3 and TRBJ2-5, with D possibly being TRBD1 (6 bases). Trimming took off 10 bases at V and 5 bases at J, with 17 bases between the two ends. CDR3 size: 13 residues. CDR1 and CDR2 from the germline V gene are ENHRY and SYGVKD. The DNA of the CDR3 is TGTGCCACCCTAGGAGCAGGGGTCGAGACCCAGTACTTC. The encoded protein is CATLGAGVETQYF.

This clonotype was detected ten times or more. The chain employs TRBV28 and TRBJ1-5; perhaps TRBD1 as D (5 bases). This CDR3 has 14 amino acids. V lost 6 bases to trimming and J lost 9 bases, with 18 bases between them. Germline V gives CDR1 MDHEN, CDR2 SYDVKM. CDR3 bases: TGTGCCAGCAGCCTAGGGACGGGGCTATGGCCCCAGCATTTT. It codes for CASSLGTGLWPQHF. The whole variable domain, filled in from reference TRBV28 and TRBJ1-5, reads DVKVTQSSRYLVKRTGEKVFLECVQDMDHENMFWYRQDPGLGLRLIYFSYDVKMKEKGDIPEGYSVSREKKERFSLILESASTNQTSMYLCASSLGTGLWPQHFGDGTRLSIL.

Regarding this clonotype: Germline is not matched at one junction end, which may reflect a read error. This rearrangement joins TRBV13 to TRBJ2-7, with TRBD2 as a possible D gene (6 bases). The CDR3 extends over 15 amino acids. The germline V gene has CDR1 PRHDT and CDR2 FYEKMQ (reference sequence). CDR3 amino acids: CASSSLLRDSCEQYF. Here the CDR3 DNA reads TGTGCCAGCAGCTCCCTTCTACGGGACTCCTGCGAGCAGTACTTC.

This clonotype has at least ten counts. The chain combines TRBV6-1 with TRBJ1-1; D is unclear. This CDR3 has 12 amino acids. Germline V gene data show CDR1 as MNHNS and CDR2 as SASEGT. Trimming removed 7 bases at V and 9 bases at J, with 15 bases between. The CDR3 coding sequence is TGTGCCAGCACCCCCGACCTGACGAAAGCTTTCTTT. As protein: CASTPDLTKAFF.

In regard to this clonotype: One junction end does not reproduce the germline sequence, and a read error may be involved. This CDR3 reads CTSSLGGFSYEQYF. The CDR3 DNA reads TGCACCAGCAGCCTGGGAGGGTTCTCCTACGAGCAGTACTTC. The chain joins TRBV5-1 to TRBJ2-7, with 7 nucleotides matching TRBD2. The CDR3 extends over 14 amino acids. The germline V gene has CDR1 SGHRS and CDR2 YFSETQ.

The chain employs TRBV20-1 and TRBJ2-7, with a weak D call TRBD2 (6 bases). Germline CDR1 is DFQATT and CDR2 is SNEGSKA (reference sequence). CDR3 length: 14 residues. V was trimmed by 4 bases and J by 0 bases, leaving 13 bases between them. CDR3 DNA: TGCAGTGCTATCTTCCGGGAGAGCTCCTACGAGCAGTACTTC. Amino acid sequence: CSAIFRESSYEQYF.

This clonotype occurred a few times. The chain links TRBV20-1 to TRBJ2-7; a weak D match, TRBD1 (5 bases). Germline-derived CDR1 and CDR2 are DFQATT and SNEGSKA (reference sequence). V was trimmed by 0 bases and J by 0 bases, leaving 12 bases between them. This CDR3 has 15 residues. DNA for the CDR3: TGCAGTGCTAGAGAGGCAGGACATAGCTCCTACGAGCAGTACTTC. Its translation is CSAREAGHSSYEQYF.

This clonotype was counted ten times or more. V usage is TRBV6-1 and J usage is TRBJ2-5; 10 bases agree with TRBD2. The CDR3 sequence is 15 residues long. Trimming took 7 bases from V and 0 from J; bases not matched to a gene: 5. From germline, CDR1 is MNHNS and CDR2 SASEGT. CDR3 nucleotide sequence: TGTGCCAGCACCCCGCTAGCGGGGGACCAAGAGACCCAGTACTTC. It translates to CASTPLAGDQETQYF.

This clonotype came up a few times. This chain uses TRBV5-1 with TRBJ2-2, with 9 nucleotides matching TRBD2. V dropped 3 bases and J dropped 6; count of bases not matched to a gene: 3. In germline, CDR1 is SGHRS, CDR2 YFSETQ. CDR3 size: 14 residues. The CDR3 sequence is CASSSQRGAGELFF. CDR3 bases: TGCGCCAGCAGCTCCCAGCGGGGGGCCGGGGAGCTGTTTTTT.